This T cell receptor beta chain was sequenced during a study of CD4 T cells in relation to SARS-CoV-2 and coronaviruses. The germline V and J ends were trimmed by 0 bases and 5 bases, with 12 bases remaining between them. The CDR3 has 15 amino acids. Germline values: CDR1 SGHTS, CDR2 YDEGEE. Clones were sequenced by immunoSEQ multiplex PCR, and TCRdb holds only the in-frame ones, with some missing. In the table there are tens of thousands of clones, approximately 90% of which are singletons. Sequencing was carried out using memory CD4+ T cells from PBMCs. This TCR came from an adult with COVID-19. The gene calls are TRBV5-8 and TRBJ2-1; the D gene is possibly TRBD1 (6 bases). The CDR3 spells CASSLENRANNEQFF. The CDR3 region has the DNA TGTGCCAGCAGCTTGGAAAACAGGGCCAACAATGAGCAGTTCTTC.